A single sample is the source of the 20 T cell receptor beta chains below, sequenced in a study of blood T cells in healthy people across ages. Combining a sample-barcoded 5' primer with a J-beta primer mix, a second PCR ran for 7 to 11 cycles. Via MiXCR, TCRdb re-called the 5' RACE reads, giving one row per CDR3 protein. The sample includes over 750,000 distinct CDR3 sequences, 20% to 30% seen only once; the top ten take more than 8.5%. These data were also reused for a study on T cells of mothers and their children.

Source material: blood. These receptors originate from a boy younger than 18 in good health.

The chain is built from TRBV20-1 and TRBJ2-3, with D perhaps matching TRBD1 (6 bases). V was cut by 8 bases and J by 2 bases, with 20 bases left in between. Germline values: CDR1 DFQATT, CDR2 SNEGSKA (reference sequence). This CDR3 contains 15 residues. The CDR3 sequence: CSSYSRGTFTDTQYF. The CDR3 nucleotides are TGCAGTTCATATAGCAGGGGAACTTTCACAGATACGCAGTATTTT.

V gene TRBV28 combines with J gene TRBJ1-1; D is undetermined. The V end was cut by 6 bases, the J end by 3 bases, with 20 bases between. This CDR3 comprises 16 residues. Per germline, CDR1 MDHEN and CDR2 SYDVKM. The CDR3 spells CASSPMVFGIHTEAFF. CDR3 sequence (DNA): TGTGCCAGCAGCCCCATGGTTTTCGGTATCCACACTGAAGCTTTCTTT.

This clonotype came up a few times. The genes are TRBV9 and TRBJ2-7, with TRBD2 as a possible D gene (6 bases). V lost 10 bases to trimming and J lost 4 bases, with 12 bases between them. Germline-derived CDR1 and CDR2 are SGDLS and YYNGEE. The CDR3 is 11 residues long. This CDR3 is CASGTLYEQYF. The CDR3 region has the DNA TGTGCCTCCGGGACTCTATACGAGCAGTACTTC.

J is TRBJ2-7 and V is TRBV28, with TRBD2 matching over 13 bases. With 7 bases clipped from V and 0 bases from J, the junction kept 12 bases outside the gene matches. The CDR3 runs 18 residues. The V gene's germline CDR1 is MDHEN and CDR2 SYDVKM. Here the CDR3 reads CASIIPPRTSGSSYEQYF. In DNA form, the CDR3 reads TGTGCCAGCATCATTCCCCCAAGGACTAGCGGGAGCTCCTACGAGCAGTACTTC.

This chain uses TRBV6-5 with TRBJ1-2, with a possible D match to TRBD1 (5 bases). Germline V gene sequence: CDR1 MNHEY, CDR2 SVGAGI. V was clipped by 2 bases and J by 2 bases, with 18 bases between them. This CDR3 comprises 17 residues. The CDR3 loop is CASSYNIGADSNYGYTF. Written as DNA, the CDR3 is TGTGCCAGCAGTTACAATATTGGGGCAGATTCGAACTATGGCTACACCTTC.

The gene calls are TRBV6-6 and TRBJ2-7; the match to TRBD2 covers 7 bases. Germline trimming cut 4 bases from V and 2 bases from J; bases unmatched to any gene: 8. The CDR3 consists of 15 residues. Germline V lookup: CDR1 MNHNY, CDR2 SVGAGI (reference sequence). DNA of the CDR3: TGTGCCAGCAGTTCGGCCAGCGGGGCCCCCTACGAGCAGTACTTC. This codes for CASSSASGAPYEQYF.

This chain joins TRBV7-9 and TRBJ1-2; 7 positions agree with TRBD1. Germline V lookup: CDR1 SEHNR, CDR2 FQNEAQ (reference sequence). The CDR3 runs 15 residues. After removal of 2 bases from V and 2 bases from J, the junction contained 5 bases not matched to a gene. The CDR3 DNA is TGTGCCAGCAGCTTATCCCTGACAGGGAACTATGGCTACACCTTC. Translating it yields CASSLSLTGNYGYTF. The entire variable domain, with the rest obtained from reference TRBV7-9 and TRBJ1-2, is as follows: DTGVSQNPRHKITKRGQNVTFRCDPISEHNRLYWYRQTLGQGPEFLTYFQNEAQLEKSRLLSDRFSAERPKGSFSTLEIQRTEQGDSAMYLCASSLSLTGNYGYTFGSGTRLTVV.

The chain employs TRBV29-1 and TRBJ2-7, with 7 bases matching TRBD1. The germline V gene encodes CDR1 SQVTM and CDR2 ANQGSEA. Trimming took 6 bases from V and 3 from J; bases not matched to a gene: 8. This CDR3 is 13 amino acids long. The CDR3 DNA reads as TGCAGCGTCTTCACAGGGGACAACTACGAGCAGTACTTC. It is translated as CSVFTGDNYEQYF.

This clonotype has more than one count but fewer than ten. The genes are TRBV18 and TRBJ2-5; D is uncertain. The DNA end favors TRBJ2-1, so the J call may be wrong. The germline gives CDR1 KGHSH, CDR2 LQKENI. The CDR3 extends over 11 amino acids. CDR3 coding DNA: TGTGCCAGCTCACCACCGGGTAGGCAGTTCTTC. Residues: CASSPPGRQFF.

Here the CDR3 reads CASSHRTGIGVNEQFF. DNA for the CDR3: TGTGCCAGCAGCCACCGGACAGGGATCGGGGTCAATGAGCAGTTCTTC. The chain employs TRBV7-2 and TRBJ2-1, with TRBD1 matching 8 bases. V shed 5 bases, J shed 6 bases, and the junction held 12 bases outside the gene matches. From germline, CDR1 is SGHTA and CDR2 FQGNSA. This CDR3 has 16 residues.

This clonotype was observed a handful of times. The CDR3 DNA is TGTGCCAGCAACTTGGGCTACGAGCAGTACTTC. Translated: CASNLGYEQYF. J is TRBJ2-7 and V is TRBV7-9; D unresolved. V was cut by 7 bases and J by 3 bases, with 7 bases left in between. CDR3 length: 11 amino acids. In germline, CDR1 is SEHNR, CDR2 FQNEAQ (reference sequence).

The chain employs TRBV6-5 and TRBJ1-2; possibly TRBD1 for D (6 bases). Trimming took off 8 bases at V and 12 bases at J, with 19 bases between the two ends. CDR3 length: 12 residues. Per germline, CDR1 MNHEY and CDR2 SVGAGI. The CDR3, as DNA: TGTGCCAGCGGTCAAACAGGGACGGGGAACACCTTC. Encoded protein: CASGQTGTGNTF.

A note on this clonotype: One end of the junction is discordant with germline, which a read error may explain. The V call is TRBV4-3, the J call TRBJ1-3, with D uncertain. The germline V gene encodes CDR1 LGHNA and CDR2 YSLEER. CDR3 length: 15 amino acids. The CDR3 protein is CASSQGLVNGSTIYF. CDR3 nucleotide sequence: TGCGCCAGCAGCCAAGGATTGGTGAACGGAAGCACCATATATTTT.

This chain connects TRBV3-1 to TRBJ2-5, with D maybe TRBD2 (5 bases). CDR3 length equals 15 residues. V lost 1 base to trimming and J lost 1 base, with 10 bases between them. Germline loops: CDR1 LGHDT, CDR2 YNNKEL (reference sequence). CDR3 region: CASSQGPAVQETQYF. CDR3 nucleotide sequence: TGTGCCAGCAGCCAAGGCCCAGCGGTCCAAGAGACCCAGTACTTC.

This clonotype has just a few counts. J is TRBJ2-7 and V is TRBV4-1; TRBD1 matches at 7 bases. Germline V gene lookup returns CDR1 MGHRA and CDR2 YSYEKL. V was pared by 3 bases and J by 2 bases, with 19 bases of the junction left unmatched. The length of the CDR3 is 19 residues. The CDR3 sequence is CASSHSLFDRDITTYEQYF. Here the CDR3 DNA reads TGCGCCAGCAGCCACTCACTTTTCGACAGGGACATTACCACCTACGAGCAGTACTTC.

Written as DNA, the CDR3 is TGTGCCAGCAAGATACCAGGGTACAATGAGCAGTTCTTC. It is translated as CASKIPGYNEQFF. The V gene is TRBV6-5, the J gene TRBJ2-1, with D possibly being TRBD1 (5 bases). Trimming took off 7 bases at V and 4 bases at J, with 11 bases between the two ends. The germline CDR1 and CDR2 sequences are MNHEY and SVGAGI. The CDR3 has 13 residues.

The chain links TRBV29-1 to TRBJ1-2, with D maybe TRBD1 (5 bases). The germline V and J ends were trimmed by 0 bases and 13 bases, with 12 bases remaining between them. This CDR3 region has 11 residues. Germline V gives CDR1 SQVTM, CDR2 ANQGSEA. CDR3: CSVEDLQGRTF. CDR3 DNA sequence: TGCAGCGTTGAAGATCTGCAGGGCCGCACCTTC.

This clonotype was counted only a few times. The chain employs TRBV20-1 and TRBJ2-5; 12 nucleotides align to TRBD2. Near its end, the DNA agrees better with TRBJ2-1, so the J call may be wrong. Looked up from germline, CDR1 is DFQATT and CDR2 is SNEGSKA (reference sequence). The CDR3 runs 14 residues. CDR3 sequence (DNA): TGCAGTGCTCAGACTAGCGGGGGTCACAATGAGCAGTTCTTC. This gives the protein CSAQTSGGHNEQFF.

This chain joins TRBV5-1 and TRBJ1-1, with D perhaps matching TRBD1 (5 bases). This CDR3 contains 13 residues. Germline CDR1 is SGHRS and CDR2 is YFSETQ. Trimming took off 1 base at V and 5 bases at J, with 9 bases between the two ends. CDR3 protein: CASSLWQGTEAFF. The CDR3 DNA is TGCGCCAGCAGCTTGTGGCAGGGAACTGAAGCTTTCTTT.

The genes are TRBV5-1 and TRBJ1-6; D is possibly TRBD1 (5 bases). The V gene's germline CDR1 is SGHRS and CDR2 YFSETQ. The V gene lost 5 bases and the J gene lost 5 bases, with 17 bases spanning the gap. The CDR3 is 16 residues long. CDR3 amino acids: CASSPSQATNNSPLHF. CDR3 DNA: TGCGCCAGCAGTCCTTCACAGGCTACGAATAATTCACCCCTCCACTTT. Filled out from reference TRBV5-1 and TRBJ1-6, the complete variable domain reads KAGVTQTPRYLIKTRGQQVTLSCSPISGHRSVSWYQQTPGQGLQFLFEYFSETQRNKGNFPGRFSGRQFSNSRSEMNVSTLELGDSALYLCASSPSQATNNSPLHFGNGTRLTVT.